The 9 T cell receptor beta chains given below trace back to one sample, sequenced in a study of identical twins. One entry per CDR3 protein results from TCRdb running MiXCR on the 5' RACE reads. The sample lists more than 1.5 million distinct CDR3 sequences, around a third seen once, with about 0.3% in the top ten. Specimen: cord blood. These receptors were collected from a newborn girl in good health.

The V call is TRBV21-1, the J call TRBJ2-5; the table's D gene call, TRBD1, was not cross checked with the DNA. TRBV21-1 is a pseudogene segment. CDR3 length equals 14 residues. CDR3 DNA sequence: TGTGCCAGCCCCCCGAGGGGTAGTCAAGAGACCCAGTACTTC. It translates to CASPPRGSQETQYF.

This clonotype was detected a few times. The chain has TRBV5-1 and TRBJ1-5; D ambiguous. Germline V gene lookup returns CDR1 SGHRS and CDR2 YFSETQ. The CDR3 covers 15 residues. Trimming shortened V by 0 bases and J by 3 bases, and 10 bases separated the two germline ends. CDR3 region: CASSLAPGNNQPQHF. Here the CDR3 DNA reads TGCGCCAGCAGCTTGGCCCCCGGGAACAATCAGCCCCAGCATTTT.

CDR3 sequence reads: CASSGGTVDEQFF. As DNA, the CDR3 is TGTGCCAGCAGCGGGGGGACTGTCGATGAGCAGTTCTTC. The J gene is TRBJ2-1, the V gene TRBV9; D possibly corresponds to TRBD2 (6 bases). Germline CDR1 is SGDLS and CDR2 is YYNGEE. The CDR3 totals 13 residues. The V gene lost 3 bases and the J gene lost 8 bases, with 12 bases spanning the gap.

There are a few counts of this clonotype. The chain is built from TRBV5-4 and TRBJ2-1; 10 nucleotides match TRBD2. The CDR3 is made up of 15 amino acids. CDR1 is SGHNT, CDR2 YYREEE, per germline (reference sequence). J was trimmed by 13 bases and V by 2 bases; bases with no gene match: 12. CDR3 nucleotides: TGTGCCAGCAGCTTTTCTAGCGGGAGATTAGAGACCCAGTTCTTC. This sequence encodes CASSFSSGRLETQFF. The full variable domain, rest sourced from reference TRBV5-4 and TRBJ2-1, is ETGVTQSPTHLIKTRGQQVTLRCSSQSGHNTVSWYQQALGQGPQFIFQYYREEENGRGNFPPRFSGLQFPNYSSELNVNALELDDSALYLCASSFSSGRLETQFFGPGTRLTVL.

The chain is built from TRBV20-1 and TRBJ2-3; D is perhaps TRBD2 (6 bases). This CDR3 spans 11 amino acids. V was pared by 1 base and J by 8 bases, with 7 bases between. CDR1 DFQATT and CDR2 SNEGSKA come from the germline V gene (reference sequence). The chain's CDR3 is CSARVGGTQYF. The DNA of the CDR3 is TGCAGTGCTAGAGTGGGGGGTACGCAGTATTTT.

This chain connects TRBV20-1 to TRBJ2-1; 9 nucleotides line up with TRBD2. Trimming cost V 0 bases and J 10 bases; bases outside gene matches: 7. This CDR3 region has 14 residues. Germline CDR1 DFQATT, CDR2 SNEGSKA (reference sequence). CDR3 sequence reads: CSARDSGTSHEQFF. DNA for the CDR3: TGCAGTGCTAGAGATTCTGGGACTAGCCACGAGCAGTTCTTC.

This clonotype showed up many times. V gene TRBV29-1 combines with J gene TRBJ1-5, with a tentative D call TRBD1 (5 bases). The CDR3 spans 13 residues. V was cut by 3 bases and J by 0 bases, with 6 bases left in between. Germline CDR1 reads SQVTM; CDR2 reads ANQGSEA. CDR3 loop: CSVEGHSNQPQHF. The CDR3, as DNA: TGCAGCGTTGAGGGGCATAGCAATCAGCCCCAGCATTTT.

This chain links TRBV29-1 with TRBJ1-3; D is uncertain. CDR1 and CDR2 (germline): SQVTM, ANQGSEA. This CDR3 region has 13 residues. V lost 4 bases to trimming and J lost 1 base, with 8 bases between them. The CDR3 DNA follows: TGCAGCGTTGTTCCGGGATCTGGAAACACCATATATTTT. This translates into CSVVPGSGNTIYF.

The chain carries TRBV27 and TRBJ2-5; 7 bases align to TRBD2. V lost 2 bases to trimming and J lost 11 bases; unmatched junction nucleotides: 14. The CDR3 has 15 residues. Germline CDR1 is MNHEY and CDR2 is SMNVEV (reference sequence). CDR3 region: CASSLPTGGRNEQYF. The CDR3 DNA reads TGTGCCAGCAGTTTACCTACGGGAGGTCGAAATGAGCAGTACTTC.